The rows below give T cell receptor beta chains drawn from one sample of a study of shared clonotypes between healthy human individuals. Generated by immunoSEQ multiplex PCR, the TCRdb table keeps only in-frame clones and is missing some. The sample yields roughly 1 million clones, about 74% seen once. The sequenced sample was memory CD4+ T cells sorted from blood. All receptors derive from a young man in good health. CDR3s include the opening cysteine and the closing phenylalanine or tryptophan. Each record gives: CDR3 protein, CDR3 DNA, clone size, J gene, V gene, D gene. The D gene is left open where the match is weak. The listing skips clone size in some rows; elsewhere it reads once, few, many or a size class.

cdr3_aa: CASSGLGTEAFF
cdr3_nt: TGCGCCAGCAGCGGGCTAGGCACTGAAGCTTTCTTT
clone_size: few
j_call: TRBJ1-1
v_call: TRBV4-1
d_call: NA

cdr3_aa: CASSLTRDTEAFF
cdr3_nt: TGTGCCAGCTCTTTGACGAGGGACACTGAAGCTTTCTTT
clone_size: few
j_call: TRBJ1-1
v_call: TRBV25-1
d_call: NA

cdr3_aa: CASSIGRSQFF
cdr3_nt: TGTGCCAGTAGTATAGGACGTAGCCAGTTCTTC
clone_size: NA
j_call: TRBJ2-1
v_call: TRBV19
d_call: NA

cdr3_aa: CASSLTANSPLHF
cdr3_nt: TGTGCCAGCAGCTTAACAGCTAATTCACCCCTCCACTTT
clone_size: NA
j_call: TRBJ1-6
v_call: TRBV11-1
d_call: NA

cdr3_aa: CASTGSGNEQFF
cdr3_nt: TGTGCCAGCACTGGCTCGGGAAATGAGCAGTTCTTC
clone_size: NA
j_call: TRBJ2-1
v_call: TRBV7-9
d_call: NA

cdr3_aa: CATTGNMNTEAFF
cdr3_nt: TGTGCCACCACAGGTAACATGAACACTGAAGCTTTCTTT
clone_size: few
j_call: TRBJ1-1
v_call: TRBV6-5
d_call: NA

cdr3_aa: CASSPRTFSSYEQYF
cdr3_nt: TGTGCCAGCTCACCTCGGACCTTTTCCTCCTACGAGCAGTACTTC
clone_size: many
j_call: TRBJ2-7
v_call: TRBV27
d_call: NA

cdr3_aa: CASSFGSGIAYEQYF
cdr3_nt: TGTGCCAGCAGTTTCGGTTCCGGGATAGCCTACGAGCAGTACTTC
clone_size: NA
j_call: TRBJ2-7
v_call: TRBV6-5
d_call: NA

cdr3_aa: CASSLIPTSGKADTQYF
cdr3_nt: TGCGCCAGCAGCCTAATTCCGACTAGCGGGAAGGCAGATACGCAGTATTTT
clone_size: NA
j_call: TRBJ2-3
v_call: TRBV4-3
d_call: TRBD2

cdr3_aa: CASSPDRGNQPQHF
cdr3_nt: TGTGCCAGCAGTCCCGACAGGGGCAATCAGCCCCAGCATTTT
clone_size: NA
j_call: TRBJ1-5
v_call: TRBV6-1
d_call: TRBD1

cdr3_aa: CASSLQGAATEAFF
cdr3_nt: TGTGCCAGCAGCCTACAGGGGGCGGCCACTGAAGCTTTCTTT
clone_size: NA
j_call: TRBJ1-1
v_call: TRBV11-2
d_call: TRBD1

cdr3_aa: CASSGGLAGLGELFF
cdr3_nt: TGTGCCAGCAGCGGGGGACTAGCGGGGCTCGGGGAGCTGTTTTTT
clone_size: NA
j_call: TRBJ2-2
v_call: TRBV9
d_call: TRBD2

cdr3_aa: CASTRGTGYEQYF
cdr3_nt: TGTGCCAGCACCCGAGGGACAGGGTACGAGCAGTACTTC
clone_size: NA
j_call: TRBJ2-7
v_call: TRBV7-9
d_call: TRBD1

cdr3_aa: CASSKQGTGELFF
cdr3_nt: TGTGCCAGCAGTAAACAGGGCACCGGGGAGCTGTTTTTT
clone_size: NA
j_call: TRBJ2-2
v_call: TRBV6-1
d_call: NA

cdr3_aa: CAKPPGRRNYGYTF
cdr3_nt: TGTGCCAAACCGCCGGGACGGAGAAACTATGGCTACACCTTC
clone_size: NA
j_call: TRBJ1-2
v_call: TRBV7-9
d_call: NA

cdr3_aa: CASSERGGPGPTNEKLFF
cdr3_nt: TGTGCCAGCAGTGAACGGGGGGGTCCAGGGCCAACTAATGAAAAACTGTTTTTT
clone_size: NA
j_call: TRBJ1-4
v_call: TRBV25-1
d_call: NA

cdr3_aa: CAWSVSRFEQYF
cdr3_nt: TGTGCCTGGAGTGTATCCCGATTCGAGCAGTACTTC
clone_size: NA
j_call: TRBJ2-7
v_call: TRBV30
d_call: NA

cdr3_aa: CASSSSNSPLHF
cdr3_nt: TGTGCCAGCAGCTCCTCAAATTCACCCCTCCACTTT
clone_size: NA
j_call: TRBJ1-6
v_call: TRBV7-8
d_call: NA

cdr3_aa: CASSHGTVQETQYF
cdr3_nt: TGTGCCAGCAGCCATGGGACGGTCCAAGAGACCCAGTACTTC
clone_size: NA
j_call: TRBJ2-5
v_call: TRBV7-8
d_call: NA

cdr3_aa: CASSPRRGSSNNEQFF
cdr3_nt: TGTGCCAGTAGTCCCCGGCGGGGGTCCTCCAACAATGAGCAGTTCTTC
clone_size: once
j_call: TRBJ2-1
v_call: TRBV19
d_call: TRBD2

cdr3_aa: CASSLTSSGGDEQYF
cdr3_nt: TGTGCCAGCAGCTTAACGTCTAGCGGGGGGGACGAGCAGTACTTC
clone_size: once
j_call: TRBJ2-7
v_call: TRBV7-2
d_call: TRBD2

cdr3_aa: CASSRGTPEAFF
cdr3_nt: TGTGCCAGCAGCCGAGGGACCCCTGAAGCTTTCTTT
clone_size: few
j_call: TRBJ1-1
v_call: TRBV7-9
d_call: NA

cdr3_aa: CASGRGGYNEQFF
cdr3_nt: TGTGCTAGTGGCCGGGGGGGGTACAATGAGCAGTTCTTC
clone_size: NA
j_call: TRBJ2-1
v_call: TRBV12-5
d_call: TRBD2

cdr3_aa: CASSYSKWGSYEQYF
cdr3_nt: TGTGCCAGCAGTTACTCGAAGTGGGGCTCCTACGAGCAGTACTTC
clone_size: NA
j_call: TRBJ2-7
v_call: TRBV6-5
d_call: NA

cdr3_aa: CASSPPGSPLHF
cdr3_nt: TGTGCCAGCAGCCCCCCCGGTTCACCCCTCCACTTT
clone_size: NA
j_call: TRBJ1-6
v_call: TRBV6-6
d_call: NA

cdr3_aa: CASSLGLREQQETQYF
cdr3_nt: TGCGCCAGCAGCTTAGGTCTGAGGGAACAGCAAGAGACCCAGTACTTC
clone_size: once
j_call: TRBJ2-5
v_call: TRBV5-1
d_call: NA

cdr3_aa: CASSVAIGTEAFF
cdr3_nt: TGTGCCAGCAGCGTAGCTATCGGCACTGAAGCTTTCTTT
clone_size: NA
j_call: TRBJ1-1
v_call: TRBV9
d_call: NA

cdr3_aa: CASSEASQMYEQYF
cdr3_nt: TGTGCCAGCAGTGAGGCTAGCCAAATGTACGAGCAGTACTTC
clone_size: NA
j_call: TRBJ2-7
v_call: TRBV6-1
d_call: NA

cdr3_aa: CASSQGYGTGYTDTQYF
cdr3_nt: TGTGCCAGCAGCCAAGGGTACGGGACAGGGTACACAGATACGCAGTATTTT
clone_size: once
j_call: TRBJ2-3
v_call: TRBV14
d_call: TRBD1

cdr3_aa: CASSTGLEPNEQFF
cdr3_nt: TGCGCCAGCAGCACCGGACTAGAACCCAATGAGCAGTTCTTC
clone_size: NA
j_call: TRBJ2-1
v_call: TRBV5-1
d_call: TRBD2

cdr3_aa: CASSLRSSGANVLTF
cdr3_nt: TGTGCCAGCAGCTTAAGAAGCTCTGGGGCCAACGTCCTGACTTTC
clone_size: many
j_call: TRBJ2-6
v_call: TRBV7-2
d_call: NA

cdr3_aa: CASSPAFSSTDTQYF
cdr3_nt: TGTGCCAGCTCACCAGCCTTTTCAAGCACAGATACGCAGTATTTT
clone_size: NA
j_call: TRBJ2-3
v_call: TRBV18
d_call: NA

cdr3_aa: CASSPIEPNQPQHF
cdr3_nt: TGCGCCAGCAGCCCGATTGAGCCCAATCAGCCCCAGCATTTT
clone_size: NA
j_call: TRBJ1-5
v_call: TRBV4-1
d_call: NA

cdr3_aa: CASSLSGTPPLHF
cdr3_nt: TGTGCCAGCAGTTTATCTGGGACGCCACCCCTCCACTTT
clone_size: NA
j_call: TRBJ1-6
v_call: TRBV27
d_call: NA

cdr3_aa: CASSGGLQETQYF
cdr3_nt: TGTGCCAGCAGCGGAGGGTTACAAGAGACCCAGTACTTC
clone_size: NA
j_call: TRBJ2-5
v_call: TRBV5-4
d_call: NA

cdr3_aa: CAITQDPGDSPLHF
cdr3_nt: TGTGCCATCACCCAGGACCCCGGTGATTCACCCCTCCACTTT
clone_size: NA
j_call: TRBJ1-6
v_call: TRBV10-3
d_call: NA

cdr3_aa: CASSLEDYEQYF
cdr3_nt: TGTGCCAGCAGCTTAGAGGACTACGAGCAGTACTTC
clone_size: NA
j_call: TRBJ2-7
v_call: TRBV7-8
d_call: NA

cdr3_aa: CASSPGGGTLQYF
cdr3_nt: TGTGCCAGCAGCCCCGGGGGAGGGACCCTTCAGTACTTC
clone_size: once
j_call: TRBJ2-4
v_call: TRBV9
d_call: TRBD2